The 25 T cell receptor beta chains given below trace back to one sample, sequenced in a study of blood T cell repertoires in COVID-19. Sequencing was performed with immunoSEQ multiplex PCR; in TCRdb, only in-frame clones are kept and a portion is missing. Among 200,000 to 250,000 clones listed, about three quarters were seen once. The sequenced material came from peripheral blood. The receptors stem from a woman in her seventies with acute or convalescent COVID-19.

This chain uses TRBV23-1 with TRBJ2-5; the match to TRBD1 covers 8 bases. TRBV23-1 is treated as an ORF (open reading frame) with a function not yet certain. Trimming cost V 0 bases and J 14 bases; bases outside gene matches: 5. The CDR3 has 12 amino acids. CDR3 amino acids: CASSQSRGQGYF. As DNA, the CDR3 is TGCGCCAGCAGTCAATCGAGAGGACAGGGATACTTC.

V gene TRBV6-6 combines with J gene TRBJ2-7; 8 positions agree with TRBD1. CDR3 length equals 15 residues. Germline assignment: CDR1 MNHNY and CDR2 SVGAGI (reference sequence). V was pared by 6 bases and J by 2 bases, with 9 bases of the junction left unmatched. CDR3 sequence: CASSPHGTGAYEQYV. The CDR3 coding sequence is TGTGCCAGCAGCCCTCACGGGACAGGCGCCTACGAGCAGTACGTC.

The rearrangement uses TRBV29-1 and TRBJ1-1, with D possibly matching TRBD1 (6 bases). Between the trimmed V and J ends, which lost 3 bases and 11 bases, there was a span of 10 bases. This CDR3 comprises 10 residues. Per the germline V gene, CDR1 is SQVTM and CDR2 is ANQGSEA. The CDR3 coding sequence is TGCAGCGTTGACAGGGGTGCGGCTTTCTTT. This codes for CSVDRGAAFF.

The chain uses TRBV5-8 and TRBJ1-5; D unresolved. V lost 1 base, J lost 0 bases, and 5 bases lay in between. The CDR3 is 14 amino acids. CDR1 is SGHTS and CDR2 is YDEGEE in the germline V gene. The CDR3 protein is CASSLQSSNQPQHF. In DNA form, the CDR3 reads TGTGCCAGCAGCTTGCAGTCTAGCAATCAGCCCCAGCATTTT.

This clone has more than one count but fewer than ten. The chain couples TRBV7-2 to TRBJ1-6; D unresolved. The CDR3 contains 15 residues. With 5 bases removed from V and 7 bases from J, the gap between germline ends came to 15 bases. CDR1 and CDR2 from the germline V gene are SGHTA and FQGNSA. This CDR3 is CASSPYVAANSPLHF. The CDR3, as DNA: TGTGCCAGCAGCCCGTACGTGGCCGCCAATTCACCCCTCCACTTT.

The rearrangement joins TRBV5-1 to TRBJ2-5; 8 nucleotides line up with TRBD2. The CDR3 is 14 amino acids. Germline CDR1 reads SGHRS; CDR2 reads YFSETQ. The V gene end was trimmed by 0 bases and the J gene end by 7 bases; junction bases not matched to a gene: 5. CDR3 nucleotides: TGCGCCAGCAGCTTGGAGGCCGCGGGGGGGACCCAGTACTTC. Encoded protein: CASSLEAAGGTQYF.

The chain employs TRBV7-8 and TRBJ2-2; 8 bases agree with TRBD1. This CDR3 is built from 17 residues. The germline V gene has CDR1 SGHVS and CDR2 FQNEAQ. With 5 bases clipped from V and 2 bases from J, the junction kept 10 bases outside the gene matches. The CDR3 protein is CASSRELTGANTGELFF. CDR3 nucleotides: TGTGCCAGCAGCCGGGAATTGACAGGGGCCAACACCGGGGAGCTGTTTTTT.

This clone occurred a few times. The chain carries TRBV9 and TRBJ2-2; D unclear. The germline V gene encodes CDR1 SGDLS and CDR2 YYNGEE. This CDR3 has 13 amino acids. The germline V and J ends were trimmed by 1 base and 5 bases, with 6 bases remaining between them. CDR3 loop: CASSVQATGELFF. In nucleotides, the CDR3 is TGTGCCAGCAGCGTACAAGCAACCGGGGAGCTGTTTTTT.

The V and J genes are TRBV6-6 and TRBJ2-7, with 7 bases fitting TRBD1. The CDR3 runs 16 residues. Germline assignment: CDR1 MNHNY and CDR2 SVGAGI (reference sequence). Trimming took 3 bases from V and 2 from J; bases not matched to a gene: 10. The CDR3 nucleotides read TGTGCCAGCAGTTATAGGGGGACAGTCGTTCCCTACGAGCAGTACTTC. Translating gives CASSYRGTVVPYEQYF.

For the CDR3, the DNA is TGTGCCAGCAGTTACCGGGGGGCCCCGGCGTTCTACGAGCAGTACTTC. Protein sequence: CASSYRGAPAFYEQYF. The V call is TRBV6-5, the J call TRBJ2-7, with D possibly being TRBD2 (7 bases). Trimming took off 2 bases at V and 3 bases at J, with 17 bases between the two ends. The CDR3 loop spans 16 amino acids. Germline V gene data show CDR1 as MNHEY and CDR2 as SVGAGI.

This clone was observed once. The chain has TRBV27 and TRBJ2-5, with D hard to call. This CDR3 spans 13 amino acids. V lost 3 bases, J lost 5 bases, and 10 bases lay in between. The germline V gene encodes CDR1 MNHEY and CDR2 SMNVEV (reference sequence). The CDR3 bases are TGTGCCAGCAGTTTGTCACACCTGGAGACCCAGTACTTC. Translated, it gives CASSLSHLETQYF.

The CDR3 coding sequence is TGTGCCAGCAGTTCCGGGGGGCCAGAGACCCAGTACTTC. Its translation: CASSSGGPETQYF. This rearrangement joins TRBV12-3 or TRBV12-4 to TRBJ2-5; perhaps TRBD2 as D (7 bases). The CDR3 totals 13 residues. V dropped 4 bases and J dropped 4 bases, with 10 bases sitting between them.

This clone is a singleton in its sample. The genes are TRBV9 and TRBJ2-5, with D uncertain. The CDR3 length is 15 residues. The germline V gene has CDR1 SGDLS and CDR2 YYNGEE. Trimming shortened V by 3 bases and J by 1 base, and 13 bases separated the two germline ends. CDR3 amino acids: CASSASTRPQETQYF. The CDR3 DNA reads as TGTGCCAGCAGCGCCTCGACAAGACCCCAAGAGACCCAGTACTTC.

This chain joins TRBV18 and TRBJ2-1, with D possibly matching TRBD2 (6 bases). V shed 1 base and J shed 8 bases, with 9 bases lying between them. The CDR3 consists of 13 residues. CDR1 is KGHSH, CDR2 LQKENI, per germline. CDR3 in amino acids: CASSPLGEDEQFF. The CDR3 DNA follows: TGTGCCAGCTCACCACTAGGGGAGGATGAGCAGTTCTTC.

The chain uses TRBV18 and TRBJ2-2; 12 bases map to TRBD2. This CDR3 is 19 amino acids long. The trim removed 4 bases at V and 0 bases at J, leaving 9 bases unmatched. Per germline, CDR1 KGHSH and CDR2 LQKENI. This chain's CDR3 is CASSRNRLAGVPNTGELFF. CDR3 in DNA: TGTGCCAGCTCACGCAATCGACTAGCGGGGGTCCCGAACACCGGGGAGCTGTTTTTT. Full variable domain (remainder filled in from reference TRBV18 and TRBJ2-2): NAGVMQNPRHLVRRRGQEARLRCSPMKGHSHVYWYRQLPEEGLKFMVYLQKENIIDESGMPKERFSAEFPKEGPSILRIQQVVRGDSAAYFCASSRNRLAGVPNTGELFFGEGSRLTVL.

This rearrangement joins TRBV2 to TRBJ1-5; no reliable D call. Per the germline V gene, CDR1 is SNHLY and CDR2 is FYNNEI. This CDR3 spans 14 amino acids. With 4 bases removed from V and 6 bases from J, the gap between germline ends came to 13 bases. CDR3 sequence: CASSVMESGQPQHF. CDR3 DNA sequence: TGTGCCAGCAGTGTTATGGAATCGGGTCAGCCCCAGCATTTT.

The chain employs TRBV7-2 and TRBJ2-3; weak D call: TRBD1 (5 bases). This CDR3 spans 18 amino acids. Looked up from germline, CDR1 is SGHTA and CDR2 is FQGNSA. The V and J ends lost 5 bases and 2 bases respectively, with 23 bases between them. The CDR3 loop is CASSAGSGRASLTDTQYF. CDR3 nucleotide sequence: TGTGCCAGCAGCGCCGGATCAGGGCGCGCGTCCCTCACAGATACGCAGTATTTT. The full variable domain, completed using reference TRBV7-2 and TRBJ2-3, is GAGVSQSPSNKVTEKGKDVELRCDPISGHTALYWYRQSLGQGLEFLIYFQGNSAPDKSGLPSDRFSAERTGGSVSTLTIQRTQQEDSAVYLCASSAGSGRASLTDTQYFGPGTRLTVL.

The chain has TRBV15 and TRBJ1-5, with D uncertain. V was shortened by 1 base and J by 2 bases, with 9 bases between the two germline ends. The CDR3 runs 15 residues. Germline V gives CDR1 LNHNV, CDR2 YYDKDF (reference sequence). The DNA for the CDR3 is TGTGCCACCAGCAGAGGTGAACAGCGCAATCAGCCCCAGCATTTT. This translates into CATSRGEQRNQPQHF.

The V gene is TRBV15, the J gene TRBJ1-5; no reliable D call. Trimming pared 0 bases from V and 0 bases from J, leaving 21 bases between. This CDR3 is built from 20 residues. The germline CDR1 and CDR2 sequences are LNHNV and YYDKDF (reference sequence). The CDR3 DNA reads as TGTGCCACCAGCAGAGATCAAACCGGGCGGGGTATATATAGCAATCAGCCCCAGCATTTT. It specifies CATSRDQTGRGIYSNQPQHF.

V usage is TRBV7-8 and J usage is TRBJ2-7, with D possibly TRBD2 on 6 matching bases. In germline, CDR1 is SGHVS, CDR2 FQNEAQ. CDR3 length: 13 residues. V lost 7 bases, J lost 9 bases, and 19 bases lay in between. The CDR3 nucleotides read TGTGCCAGCACCTCCGAACCCGGGAGTGGGCAGTACGTC. Its translation is CASTSEPGSGQYV.

The CDR3 protein is CASSFLAADYEQYV. The CDR3, as DNA: TGTGCCAGCAGTTTCCTAGCGGCAGACTACGAGCAGTACGTC. V is TRBV6-5 and J is TRBJ2-7; 7 bases fit TRBD2. The CDR3 consists of 14 residues. Germline CDR1 is MNHEY and CDR2 is SVGAGI. The V segment lost 4 bases and the J segment 3 bases; nucleotides outside the gene matches: 6.

This chain uses TRBV19 with TRBJ1-2; TRBD1 is a possible D gene (5 bases). The CDR3 totals 13 residues. The germline gives CDR1 LNHDA, CDR2 SQIVND (reference sequence). Between the trimmed V and J ends, which lost 7 bases and 7 bases, there was a span of 16 bases. The CDR3 protein is CASNEGAVGGYTF. For the CDR3, the DNA is TGTGCCAGTAACGAAGGGGCAGTAGGTGGCTACACCTTC. Together with reference TRBV19 and TRBJ1-2, the CDR3 gives the full variable domain: DGGITQSPKYLFRKEGQNVTLSCEQNLNHDAMYWYRQDPGQGLRLIYYSQIVNDFQKGDIAEGYSVSREKKESFPLTVTSAQKNPTAFYLCASNEGAVGGYTFGSGTRLTVV.

V usage is TRBV5-1 and J usage is TRBJ1-2; D possibly corresponds to TRBD1 (6 bases). CDR1 is SGHRS and CDR2 is YFSETQ in the germline V gene. The length of the CDR3 is 15 residues. V dropped 0 bases and J dropped 5 bases, with 14 bases sitting between them. In DNA, the CDR3 is TGCGCCAGCAGCTTGGATTCAGGACAGTTATATGGCTACACCTTC. It is translated as CASSLDSGQLYGYTF.

This clone came up a few times. The gene calls are TRBV9 and TRBJ1-2; 10 positions match TRBD1. The CDR3 length is 14 residues. The V and J ends lost 3 bases and 8 bases, in that order; junction bases with no gene match: 7. Per germline, CDR1 SGDLS and CDR2 YYNGEE. As DNA, the CDR3 is TGTGCCAGCAGCGACCGGGACAGGGGCGGCGGCTACACCTTC. This sequence encodes CASSDRDRGGGYTF.

The genes are TRBV27 and TRBJ2-1; TRBD2 matches at 8 bases. Trimming cost V 2 bases and J 12 bases; bases outside gene matches: 3. CDR3 length: 12 residues. Germline V gene sequence: CDR1 MNHEY, CDR2 SMNVEV (reference sequence). The CDR3 sequence: CASSLPGGRQFF. For the CDR3, the DNA is TGTGCCAGCAGTTTACCGGGGGGGCGGCAGTTCTTC.